This T cell receptor (beta chain) was captured by sequencing in a study of human T cells and chemical hapten exposure. Study in general: There were per-sample TCR yield variations, arising mainly from small pooled library volume differences. Overall study findings and caveats: After DPC sensitization, TCRs above 1 in 1000 frequency showed no change.

What the library attached to individual cDNA molecules were unique molecular identifiers. Each CDR3 protein gets one entry after TCRdb re-called the RACE reads with MiXCR. The sample includes roughly 43,000 distinct CDR3 sequences, around 4% of them seen just once. V was shortened by 7 bases and J by 6 bases, with 9 bases between the two germline ends. The CDR3 has 11 amino acids. From germline, CDR1 is MDHEN and CDR2 SYDVKM. In its sample, this clonotype was seen many times. Its target is unknown. As to time point: healthy volunteer bleed at 6 weeks. Unfractionated whole blood was the source of the extracted total RNA.

V gene TRBV28 combines with J gene TRBJ1-1; D not certain. This TCR was sampled from a human donor in good health. Some clones in this sample may be carry-over from other donors' samples. The material sequenced was whole blood. CDR3 sequence (DNA): TGTGCCAGCACATCGAGCTCTGAAGCTTTCTTT. It encodes CASTSSSEAFF.